This T cell receptor beta chain is drawn from a study of T cells in Graves' hyperthyroidism and ophthalmopathy. Ahead of any ophthalmopathy symptoms, the blood sample was obtained at the first diagnosis of hyperthyroidism. V was trimmed by 0 bases and J by 2 bases, leaving 5 bases between them. Germline CDR1 reads MNHEY; CDR2 reads SVGAGI. The CDR3 length is 14 residues. Amplification of TCR beta CDR3 regions used RNA as the template. The HTBI primer set was used in a first-round RT-PCR of the TCR CDR3. MiXCR, applied by TCRdb to the multiplex PCR reads, yields one record per CDR3 protein. The profile covers under 200,000 distinct CDR3 sequences, with roughly 9.4% appearing a single time and over 20% taken by the ten largest. Ten or more counts support this clonotype. Its cognate antigen is unknown. Regarding the study as a whole: In the blood, most expanded thyroid clonotypes above 0.001 appeared as well. Ophthalmopathy stood apart from stable hyperthyroidism in a 13 V-J model.

The source is a woman aged 18-29 years with Graves' hyperthyroidism that later progressed to Graves' ophthalmopathy. This chain uses TRBV6-5 with TRBJ1-5, with D unresolved. The sample comprised blood. The CDR3 is CASSYSLGNQPQHF. CDR3 DNA: TGTGCCAGCAGTTACTCGTTGGGCAATCAGCCCCAGCATTTT.